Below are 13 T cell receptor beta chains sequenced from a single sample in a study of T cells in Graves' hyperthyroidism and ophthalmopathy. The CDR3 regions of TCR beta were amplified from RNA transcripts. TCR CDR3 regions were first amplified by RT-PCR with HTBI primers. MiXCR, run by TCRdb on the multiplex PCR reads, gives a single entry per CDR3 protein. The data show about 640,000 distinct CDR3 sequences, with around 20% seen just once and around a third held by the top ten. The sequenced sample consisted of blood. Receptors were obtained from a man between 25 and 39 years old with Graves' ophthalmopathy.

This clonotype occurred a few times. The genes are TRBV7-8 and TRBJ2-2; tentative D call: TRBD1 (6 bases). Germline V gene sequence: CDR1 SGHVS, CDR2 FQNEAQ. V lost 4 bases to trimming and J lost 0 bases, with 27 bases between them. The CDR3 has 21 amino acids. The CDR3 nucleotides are TGTGCCAGCAGCTATACTCGACAGGACTCTTGGAGTATCGCGAACACCGGGGAGCTGTTTTTT. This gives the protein CASSYTRQDSWSIANTGELFF.

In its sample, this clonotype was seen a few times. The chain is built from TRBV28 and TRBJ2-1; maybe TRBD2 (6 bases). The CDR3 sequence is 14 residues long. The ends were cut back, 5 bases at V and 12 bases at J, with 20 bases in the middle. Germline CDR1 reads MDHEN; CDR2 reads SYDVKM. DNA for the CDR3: TGTGCCAGCAGTCCCCCAACTAGCCCCGAAGGGCAGTTCTTC. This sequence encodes CASSPPTSPEGQFF.

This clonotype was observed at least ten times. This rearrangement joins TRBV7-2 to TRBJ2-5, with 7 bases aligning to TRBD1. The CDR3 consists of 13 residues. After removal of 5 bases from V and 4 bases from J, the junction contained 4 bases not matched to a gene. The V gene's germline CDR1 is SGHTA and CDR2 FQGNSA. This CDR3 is CASSDRVGETQYF. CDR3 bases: TGTGCCAGCAGCGACAGGGTAGGAGAGACCCAGTACTTC.

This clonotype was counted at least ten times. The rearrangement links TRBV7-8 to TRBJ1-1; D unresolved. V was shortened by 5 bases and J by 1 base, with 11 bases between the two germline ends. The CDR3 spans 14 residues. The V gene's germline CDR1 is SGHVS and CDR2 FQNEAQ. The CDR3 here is CASSPPVRNTEAFF. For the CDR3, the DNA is TGTGCCAGCAGCCCCCCAGTGCGGAACACTGAAGCTTTCTTT. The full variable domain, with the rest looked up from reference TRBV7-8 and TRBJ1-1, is GAGVSQSPRYKVAKRGQDVALRCDPISGHVSLFWYQQALGQGPEFLTYFQNEAQLDKSGLPSDRFFAERPEGSVSTLKIQRTQQEDSAVYLCASSPPVRNTEAFFGQGTRLTVV.

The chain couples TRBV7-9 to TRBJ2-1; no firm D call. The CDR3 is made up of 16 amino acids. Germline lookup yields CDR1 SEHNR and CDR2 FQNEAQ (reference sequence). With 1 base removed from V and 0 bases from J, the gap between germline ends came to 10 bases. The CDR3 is CASSLVEWVSYNEQFF. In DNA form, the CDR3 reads TGTGCCAGCAGCTTAGTAGAGTGGGTCTCCTACAATGAGCAGTTCTTC.

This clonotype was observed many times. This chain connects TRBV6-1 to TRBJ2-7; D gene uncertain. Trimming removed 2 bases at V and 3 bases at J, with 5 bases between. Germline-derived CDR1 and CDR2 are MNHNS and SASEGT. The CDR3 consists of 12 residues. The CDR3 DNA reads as TGTGCCAGCAGTGAATGGGGCTACGAGCAGTACTTC. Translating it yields CASSEWGYEQYF.

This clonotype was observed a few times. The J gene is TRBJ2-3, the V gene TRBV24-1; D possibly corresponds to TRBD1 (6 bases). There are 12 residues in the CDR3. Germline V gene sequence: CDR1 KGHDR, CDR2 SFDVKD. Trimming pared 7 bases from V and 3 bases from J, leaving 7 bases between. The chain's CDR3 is CATSDRTDTQYF. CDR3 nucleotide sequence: TGTGCCACCAGCGACAGGACAGATACGCAGTATTTT.

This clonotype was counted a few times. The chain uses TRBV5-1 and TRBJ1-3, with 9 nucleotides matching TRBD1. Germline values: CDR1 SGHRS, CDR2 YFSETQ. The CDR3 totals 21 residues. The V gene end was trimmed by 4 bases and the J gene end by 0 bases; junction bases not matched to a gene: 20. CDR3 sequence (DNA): TGCGCCAGCAGCCGTACCGCCGGGACAGGGCTTAACACATACTCTGGAAACACCATATATTTT. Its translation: CASSRTAGTGLNTYSGNTIYF.

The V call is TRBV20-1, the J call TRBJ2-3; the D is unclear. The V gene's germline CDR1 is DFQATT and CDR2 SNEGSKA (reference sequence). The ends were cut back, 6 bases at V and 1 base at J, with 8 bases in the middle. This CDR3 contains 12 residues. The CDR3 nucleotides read TGCAGTGCCATCGGCGGCACAGATACGCAGTATTTT. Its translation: CSAIGGTDTQYF.

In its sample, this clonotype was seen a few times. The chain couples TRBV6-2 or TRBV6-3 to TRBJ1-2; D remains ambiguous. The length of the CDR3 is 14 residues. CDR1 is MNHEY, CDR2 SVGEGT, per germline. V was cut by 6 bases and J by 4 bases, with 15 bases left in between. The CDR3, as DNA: TGTGCCAGCAGGGCGGAACCGCTTGGCTATGGCTACACCTTC. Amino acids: CASRAEPLGYGYTF.

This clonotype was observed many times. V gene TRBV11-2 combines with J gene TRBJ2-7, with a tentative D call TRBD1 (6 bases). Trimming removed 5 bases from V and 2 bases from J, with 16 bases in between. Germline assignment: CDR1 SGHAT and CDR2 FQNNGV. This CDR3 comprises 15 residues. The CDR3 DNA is TGTGCCAGCAGCCGCGAGTGGGACAAAGCCTACGAGCAGTACTTC. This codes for CASSREWDKAYEQYF.

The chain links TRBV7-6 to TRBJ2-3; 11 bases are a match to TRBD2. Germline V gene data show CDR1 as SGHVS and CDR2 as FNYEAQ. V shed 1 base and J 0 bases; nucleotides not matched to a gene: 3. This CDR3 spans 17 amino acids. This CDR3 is CASSLVTSGGSTDTQYF. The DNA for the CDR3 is TGTGCCAGCAGCTTAGTCACTAGCGGGGGTAGCACAGATACGCAGTATTTT.

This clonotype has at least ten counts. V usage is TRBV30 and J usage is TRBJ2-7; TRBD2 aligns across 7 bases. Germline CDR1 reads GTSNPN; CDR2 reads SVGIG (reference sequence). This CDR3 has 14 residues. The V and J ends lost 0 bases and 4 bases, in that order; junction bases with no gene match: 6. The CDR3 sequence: CAWSVWGGRYEQYF. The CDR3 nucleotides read TGTGCCTGGAGTGTATGGGGGGGGAGGTACGAGCAGTACTTC.